The 11 T cell receptor beta chains given below trace back to one sample, sequenced in a study of blood T cells in healthy people across ages. A sample-barcoded 5' primer and a J-beta primer mix were used in a second PCR of about 7 to 12 cycles. TCRdb recomputed calls from the 5' RACE reads with MiXCR, one row per CDR3 protein. The sample lists 380,000 or so distinct CDR3 sequences, roughly half seen once, with around 53% in the top ten. Sequenced: blood. The receptor set was obtained from a man aged 55-75 years in good health.

The chain uses TRBV4-1 and TRBJ2-7, with 7 nucleotides matching TRBD2. J gave up 7 bases and V 1 base, and 13 bases lay outside the gene matches. Germline lookup yields CDR1 MGHRA and CDR2 YSYEKL. The CDR3 covers 16 residues. The CDR3, as DNA: TGCGCCAGCAGCCAAGGGGAGGGTGAAGTTGGCAATGAGCAGTACTTC. Translation: CASSQGEGEVGNEQYF.

The gene calls are TRBV7-2 and TRBJ1-6; TRBD1 aligns across 7 bases. Looked up from germline, CDR1 is SGHTA and CDR2 is FQGNSA. This CDR3 comprises 14 residues. Trimming removed 5 bases from V and 7 bases from J; junction bases left unmatched: 5. The CDR3 protein is CASSQQGTNSPLHF. DNA for the CDR3: TGTGCCAGCAGCCAACAGGGGACGAATTCACCCCTCCACTTT.

This clonotype occurred a few times. The rearrangement links TRBV7-2 to TRBJ1-2; D remains ambiguous. Trimming took 1 base from V and 2 from J, leaving 11 bases between them. The CDR3 loop spans 15 amino acids. Germline V gives CDR1 SGHTA, CDR2 FQGNSA. The CDR3, as DNA: TGTGCCAGCAGCTTAGGATTGGGGTGGAACTATGGCTACACCTTC. This gives the protein CASSLGLGWNYGYTF. The entire variable domain, with the rest obtained from reference TRBV7-2 and TRBJ1-2, is as follows: GAGVSQSPSNKVTEKGKDVELRCDPISGHTALYWYRQSLGQGLEFLIYFQGNSAPDKSGLPSDRFSAERTGGSVSTLTIQRTQQEDSAVYLCASSLGLGWNYGYTFGSGTRLTVV.

The chain joins TRBV28 to TRBJ1-1; TRBD1 aligns across 10 bases. The CDR3 covers 15 residues. After removal of 3 bases from V and 1 base from J, the junction contained 2 bases not matched to a gene. CDR1 is MDHEN, CDR2 SYDVKM, per germline. CDR3: CASSFRDRGNTEAFF. The CDR3 DNA follows: TGTGCCAGCAGTTTCCGGGACAGGGGGAACACTGAAGCTTTCTTT.

V gene TRBV7-2 combines with J gene TRBJ2-4, with D uncertain. The V gene lost 0 bases and the J gene lost 13 bases, with 16 bases spanning the gap. CDR3 length: 14 amino acids. CDR1 and CDR2 from the germline V gene are SGHTA and FQGNSA. The DNA for the CDR3 is TGTGCCAGCAGCTTAGCCCCCCCCGGTCGAGAGCAGTACTTC. Its translation is CASSLAPPGREQYF.

This clonotype was observed a few times. This chain links TRBV14 with TRBJ2-7; the D gene is possibly TRBD2 (7 bases). Per the germline V gene, CDR1 is SGHDN and CDR2 is FVKESK. Trimming shortened V by 3 bases and J by 1 base, and 16 bases separated the two germline ends. This CDR3 is built from 16 residues. The CDR3 is CASSQTRGLLSYEQYF. The CDR3 nucleotides are TGTGCCAGCAGCCAGACGCGGGGGCTCCTGTCCTACGAGCAGTACTTC.

The chain joins TRBV7-2 to TRBJ2-3; 9 bases are a match to TRBD2. CDR3 length equals 16 residues. Germline CDR1 reads SGHTA; CDR2 reads FQGNSA. The V and J ends lost 4 bases and 2 bases, in that order; junction bases with no gene match: 7. Written as DNA, the CDR3 is TGTGCCAGCAGCTCTAGCGGGACGCTTGTCACAGATACGCAGTATTTT. As protein: CASSSSGTLVTDTQYF.

This clonotype was recorded at least ten times. V and J are TRBV5-1 and TRBJ2-5, with a possible D match to TRBD1 (7 bases). The ends were cut back, 2 bases at V and 5 bases at J, with 16 bases in the middle. Germline V lookup: CDR1 SGHRS, CDR2 YFSETQ. The CDR3 runs to 15 residues. Here the CDR3 reads CASSFGDSGGETQYF. CDR3 nucleotide sequence: TGCGCCAGCAGCTTCGGGGACAGTGGAGGGGAGACCCAGTACTTC.

This clonotype was counted ten times or more. The rearrangement links TRBV20-1 to TRBJ2-3; D not resolved. CDR1 and CDR2 from the germline V gene are DFQATT and SNEGSKA (reference sequence). V lost 5 bases to trimming and J lost 2 bases, with 11 bases between them. The CDR3 sequence is 13 residues long. The CDR3 reads CSAFWDLTDTQYF. CDR3 nucleotide sequence: TGCAGTGCTTTCTGGGATCTCACAGATACGCAGTATTTT.

This clonotype has a handful of counts. This sequence joins TRBV6-2 or TRBV6-3 and TRBJ2-7, with 11 bases identical to TRBD2. The CDR3 has 15 amino acids. Per the germline V gene, CDR1 is MNHEY and CDR2 is SVGEGT. V was clipped by 6 bases and J by 3 bases; unmatched bases: 7. The DNA for the CDR3 is TGTGCCAGCAGCCATAGCGGGAGGGGAAACTACGAGCAGTACTTC. Its protein product is CASSHSGRGNYEQYF.

V usage is TRBV15 and J usage is TRBJ2-7; 10 bases line up with TRBD1. The CDR3 spans 15 residues. Germline V lookup: CDR1 LNHNV, CDR2 YYDKDF (reference sequence). Trimming cost V 3 bases and J 5 bases; bases outside gene matches: 7. The CDR3 DNA reads as TGTGCCACCAGCAGTGGGGGACAGGGGTTTGACGAGCAGTACTTC. As protein: CATSSGGQGFDEQYF.